Below, 15 T cell receptor beta chains from the same sample are listed, as sequenced in a study of beta chain features in type 1 diabetes. cDNA synthesis used the whole RNA isolate, giving expressed TCRB sequences. Produced via immunoSEQ multiplex PCR; TCRdb's table is partial and in-frame only. The sample holds more than 150,000 clones, approximately 13% seen once. The specimen sequenced was central memory CD4+ T cells from blood. These receptors were obtained from a woman younger than 30 in good health.

This sequence joins TRBV30 and TRBJ1-1; a weak D match, TRBD1 (5 bases). Germline CDR1 and CDR2: GTSNPN and SVGIG (reference sequence). Trimming shortened V by 5 bases and J by 1 base, and 11 bases separated the two germline ends. The CDR3 loop spans 13 amino acids. DNA for the CDR3: TGTGCCTGGGAAAAACAGGCGAACACTGAAGCTTTCTTT. It yields the protein CAWEKQANTEAFF.

V gene TRBV2 combines with J gene TRBJ2-7; D tentatively reads TRBD1 or TRBD2 (7 bases each). The CDR3 has 12 residues. V dropped 10 bases and J dropped 5 bases, with 15 bases sitting between them. The germline gives CDR1 SNHLY, CDR2 FYNNEI. CDR3: CATRGEGHEQYF. DNA of the CDR3: TGTGCCACCAGGGGGGAGGGACACGAGCAGTACTTC.

The chain recombines TRBV18 with TRBJ2-1; a possible D gene is TRBD2 (6 bases). Germline CDR1 KGHSH, CDR2 LQKENI. The CDR3 length is 16 residues. V lost 2 bases and J lost 2, with 13 bases in between. The CDR3 sequence: CASSPVGAGPYNEQFF. The CDR3 DNA reads TGTGCCAGCTCACCAGTCGGCGCGGGACCCTACAATGAGCAGTTCTTC.

The chain uses TRBV28 and TRBJ2-5; 7 bases are a match to TRBD2. With 5 bases clipped from V and 6 bases from J, the junction kept 15 bases outside the gene matches. This CDR3 contains 16 residues. CDR1 MDHEN and CDR2 SYDVKM come from the germline V gene. CDR3: CASSVRGWAGAKTQYF. Here the CDR3 DNA reads TGTGCCAGCAGTGTCCGGGGCTGGGCGGGAGCCAAGACCCAGTACTTC.

This clone occurred a few times. CDR3 nucleotide sequence: TGTGCCAGCAGCCAAGGCGGTAGCGGGAGGGGGCTGGCGCAGTTCTTC. It encodes CASSQGGSGRGLAQFF. The chain uses TRBV14 and TRBJ2-1; 11 nucleotides match TRBD2. Trimming took 1 base from V and 12 from J; bases not matched to a gene: 11. The CDR3 sequence is 16 residues long. Germline V gene sequence: CDR1 SGHDN, CDR2 FVKESK.

A word on this clone: Other DNA sequences in the same sample also yield this CDR3. The chain is built from TRBV28 and TRBJ1-2; possibly TRBD1 for D (6 bases). The germline gives CDR1 MDHEN, CDR2 SYDVKM. The CDR3 sequence is 12 residues long. V lost 8 bases to trimming and J lost 2 bases, with 9 bases between them. CDR3 DNA: TGTGCCAGCGCACAGGGAAACTATGGCTACACCTTC. This encodes CASAQGNYGYTF.

The chain joins TRBV7-2 to TRBJ2-1; TRBD2 matches 10 bases. This CDR3 comprises 15 residues. Germline values: CDR1 SGHTA, CDR2 FQGNSA. The J segment lost 5 bases and the V segment lost 5 bases, leaving 6 bases of the junction unmatched. CDR3: CASSISGRLNNEQFF. The CDR3 DNA follows: TGTGCCAGCAGCATTAGCGGGAGGTTGAACAATGAGCAGTTCTTC. Filled out from reference TRBV7-2 and TRBJ2-1, the complete variable domain reads GAGVSQSPSNKVTEKGKDVELRCDPISGHTALYWYRQSLGQGLEFLIYFQGNSAPDKSGLPSDRFSAERTGGSVSTLTIQRTQQEDSAVYLCASSISGRLNNEQFFGPGTRLTVL.

This rearrangement joins TRBV5-1 to TRBJ2-1; 12 bases agree with TRBD2. CDR3 length equals 13 residues. V trimming: 5 bases; J trimming: 7 bases; junction bases outside the gene matches: 1. Germline V CDR1 and CDR2: SGHRS, YFSETQ. The CDR3 DNA sequence: TGCGCCAGCAGGGGGACTAGCGGGAATGAGCAGTTCTTC. Its translation: CASRGTSGNEQFF.

This rearrangement joins TRBV7-2 to TRBJ2-2; 8 nucleotides align to TRBD2. The V and J ends lost 5 bases and 4 bases, in that order; junction bases with no gene match: 15. CDR3 size: 18 residues. The germline gives CDR1 SGHTA, CDR2 FQGNSA. CDR3 in DNA: TGTGCCAGCAGCCTCCACTGGGGTAGCGGGAAGGTCACCGGGGAGCTGTTTTTT. Amino acid sequence: CASSLHWGSGKVTGELFF.

The chain carries TRBV2 and TRBJ2-5; D may be TRBD1 (6 bases). There are 12 residues in the CDR3. Trimming took 8 bases from V and 1 from J, leaving 8 bases between them. The germline gives CDR1 SNHLY, CDR2 FYNNEI. CDR3 amino acids: CASGQIQETQYF. The CDR3 DNA is TGTGCCAGCGGACAGATCCAAGAGACCCAGTACTTC.

This clone has a handful of counts. The J gene is TRBJ2-7, the V gene TRBV5-1; 10 nucleotides align to TRBD2. V was clipped by 3 bases and J by 0 bases; unmatched bases: 3. This CDR3 has 15 amino acids. Per the germline V gene, CDR1 is SGHRS and CDR2 is YFSETQ. The CDR3, as DNA: TGCGCCAGCAGCTCTCGACTAGCGGGCTCCTACGAGCAGTACTTC. Translating it yields CASSSRLAGSYEQYF.

This clone was picked up a small number of times. This chain joins TRBV4-2 and TRBJ2-7; TRBD2 matches 7 bases. The V gene end was trimmed by 1 base and the J gene end by 5 bases; junction bases not matched to a gene: 5. CDR3 length equals 14 residues. Germline lookup yields CDR1 LGHNA and CDR2 YNFKEQ. The DNA for the CDR3 is TGTGCCAGCAGCCAAGGTGGGAGGGGCCACGAGCAGTACTTC. It is translated as CASSQGGRGHEQYF.

This clone has just a few counts. This chain joins TRBV7-9 and TRBJ1-2; no firm D call. Germline CDR1 SEHNR, CDR2 FQNEAQ (reference sequence). This CDR3 is built from 14 residues. V was cut by 5 bases and J by 3 bases, with 13 bases left in between. CDR3 DNA sequence: TGTGCCAGCAGCATCATACAAAATTACTATGGCTACACCTTC. This translates into CASSIIQNYYGYTF.

This clone was counted a few times. CDR3 protein: CASRAGTNYGYTF. In DNA form, the CDR3 reads TGTGCCAGCAGGGCCGGGACAAACTATGGCTACACCTTC. The rearrangement links TRBV6-1 to TRBJ1-2, with D possibly matching TRBD1 (6 bases). Germline-derived CDR1 and CDR2 are MNHNS and SASEGT. The CDR3 covers 13 residues. V shed 6 bases and J shed 2 bases, with 10 bases lying between them.

The V and J genes are TRBV5-1 and TRBJ2-5; D perhaps matches TRBD2 (6 bases). V lost 0 bases and J 5 bases, leaving 20 bases between the germline ends. Germline-derived CDR1 and CDR2 are SGHRS and YFSETQ. The CDR3 is 17 residues long. The CDR3 here is CASSLASGSPAGETQYF. The CDR3 nucleotides are TGCGCCAGCAGCTTGGCCTCAGGCTCCCCAGCGGGCGAGACCCAGTACTTC.